One sample yielded the 7 T cell receptor beta chains listed below, sequenced in a study of blood T cell repertoires in COVID-19. Profiled with immunoSEQ multiplex PCR; TCRdb holds only in-frame clones, not every one. This table has about 190,000 clones, 80% to 85% appearing once. The sequenced sample was peripheral blood. These receptors were collected from a woman aged 40-49 years with acute or convalescent COVID-19.

The gene calls are TRBV10-3 and TRBJ2-7; 7 bases are a match to TRBD2. The CDR3 loop spans 14 amino acids. CDR1 is ENHRY, CDR2 SYGVKD, per germline. V was pared by 6 bases and J by 5 bases, with 10 bases of the junction left unmatched. The CDR3 coding sequence is TGTGCCATCAGGGCCTCTCCACTAGCGAACGAGCAGTACTTC. Its translation: CAIRASPLANEQYF.

The gene calls are TRBV13 and TRBJ2-7, with no clear D. Germline V lookup: CDR1 PRHDT, CDR2 FYEKMQ (reference sequence). The CDR3 totals 13 residues. V lost 0 bases and J 3 bases, leaving 6 bases between the germline ends. The CDR3 loop is CASSLGTGYEQYF. In nucleotides, the CDR3 is TGTGCCAGCAGCTTAGGGACGGGCTACGAGCAGTACTTC.

This clone was seen only a few times. The chain is built from TRBV7-9 and TRBJ1-6, with TRBD1 matching over 8 bases. This CDR3 is 16 amino acids long. Trimming at V came to 5 bases and at J to 8 bases, leaving 11 bases not matched to a gene. Germline CDR1 reads SEHNR; CDR2 reads FQNEAQ (reference sequence). For the CDR3, the DNA is TGTGCCAGCAGCGGAGACCCGGGACAGGTCCATTCACCCCTCCACTTT. The encoded protein is CASSGDPGQVHSPLHF.

The rearrangement links TRBV30 to TRBJ1-4; TRBD1 matches at 7 bases. Germline V gives CDR1 GTSNPN, CDR2 SVGIG (reference sequence). The ends lost 0 bases at V and 9 bases at J; junction bases unmatched: 4. The CDR3 extends over 13 amino acids. CDR3 loop: CAWSVQGVQKLFF. As DNA, the CDR3 is TGTGCCTGGAGTGTCCAGGGGGTGCAAAAACTGTTTTTT.

The chain couples TRBV9 to TRBJ2-7, with 10 bases that match TRBD2. The CDR3 runs 19 residues. Germline V CDR1 and CDR2: SGDLS, YYNGEE. The V and J ends lost 0 bases and 2 bases, in that order; junction bases with no gene match: 14. The DNA for the CDR3 is TGTGCCAGCAGCGTAGGGTCGGCTAGCGGGGGTATTAGGACCTACGAGCAGTACTTC. Translated: CASSVGSASGGIRTYEQYF.

The V gene is TRBV28, the J gene TRBJ1-2, with a weak D call TRBD1 (5 bases). The CDR3 is 16 amino acids. Germline V gene data show CDR1 as MDHEN and CDR2 as SYDVKM. Trimming removed 10 bases from V and 2 bases from J, with 23 bases in between. The CDR3 sequence: CATGAPGGAGNYGYTF. The CDR3 region has the DNA TGTGCCACCGGAGCCCCGGGGGGAGCGGGGAACTATGGCTACACCTTC.

The chain is built from TRBV15 and TRBJ1-1; D uncertain. CDR3 length: 14 amino acids. V shed 0 bases and J shed 6 bases, with 11 bases lying between them. Germline values: CDR1 LNHNV, CDR2 YYDKDF (reference sequence). CDR3 sequence reads: CATSRDYEGSEAFF. The CDR3 region has the DNA TGTGCCACCAGCAGAGATTACGAGGGCTCTGAAGCTTTCTTT.